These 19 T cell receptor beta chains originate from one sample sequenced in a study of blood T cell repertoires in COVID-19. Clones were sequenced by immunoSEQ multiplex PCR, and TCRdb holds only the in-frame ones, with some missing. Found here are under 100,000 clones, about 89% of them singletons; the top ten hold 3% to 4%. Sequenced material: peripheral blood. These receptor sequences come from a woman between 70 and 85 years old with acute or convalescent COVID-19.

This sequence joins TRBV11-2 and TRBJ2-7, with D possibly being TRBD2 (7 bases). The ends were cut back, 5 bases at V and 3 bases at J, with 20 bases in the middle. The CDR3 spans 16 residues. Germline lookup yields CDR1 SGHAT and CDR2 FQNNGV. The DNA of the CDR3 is TGTGCCAGCAGCGCAGTCAGGGGCGGGGGCCACTACGAGCAGTACGTC. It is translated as CASSAVRGGGHYEQYV.

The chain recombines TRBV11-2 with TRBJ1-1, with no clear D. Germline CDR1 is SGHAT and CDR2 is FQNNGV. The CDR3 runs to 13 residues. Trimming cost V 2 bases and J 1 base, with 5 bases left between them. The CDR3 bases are TGTGCCAGCAGCTTATATCCGAACACTGAAGCTTTCTTT. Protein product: CASSLYPNTEAFF.

The CDR3 here is CASSPPSREETQYF. The CDR3 DNA is TGTGCCAGCTCACCACCTTCGCGAGAAGAGACCCAGTACTTC. This chain uses TRBV18 with TRBJ2-5; D not certain. V lost 0 bases and J lost 3, with 8 bases in between. This CDR3 region has 14 residues. Germline assignment: CDR1 KGHSH and CDR2 LQKENI.

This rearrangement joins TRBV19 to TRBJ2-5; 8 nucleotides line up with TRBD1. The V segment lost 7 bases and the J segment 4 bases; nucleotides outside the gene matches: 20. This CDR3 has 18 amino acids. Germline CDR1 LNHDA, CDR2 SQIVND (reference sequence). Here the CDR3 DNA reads TGTGCCAGTACCCCCGACAGGGGAGGTTTTGGGGTAAGAGAGACCCAGTACTTC. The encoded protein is CASTPDRGGFGVRETQYF. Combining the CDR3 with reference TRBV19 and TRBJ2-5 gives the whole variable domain DGGITQSPKYLFRKEGQNVTLSCEQNLNHDAMYWYRQDPGQGLRLIYYSQIVNDFQKGDIAEGYSVSREKKESFPLTVTSAQKNPTAFYLCASTPDRGGFGVRETQYFGPGTRLLVL.

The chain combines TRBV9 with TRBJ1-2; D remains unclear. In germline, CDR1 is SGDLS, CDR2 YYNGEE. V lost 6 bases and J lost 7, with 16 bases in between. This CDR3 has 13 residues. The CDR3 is CASTISTDGGYTF. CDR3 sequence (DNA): TGTGCCAGCACAATCAGCACAGATGGTGGCTACACCTTC.

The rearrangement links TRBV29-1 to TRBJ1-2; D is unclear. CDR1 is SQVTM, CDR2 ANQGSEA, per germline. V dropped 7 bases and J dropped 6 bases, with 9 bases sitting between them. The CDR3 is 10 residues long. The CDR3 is CSADKDGYTF. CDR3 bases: TGCAGCGCCGACAAGGATGGCTACACCTTC.

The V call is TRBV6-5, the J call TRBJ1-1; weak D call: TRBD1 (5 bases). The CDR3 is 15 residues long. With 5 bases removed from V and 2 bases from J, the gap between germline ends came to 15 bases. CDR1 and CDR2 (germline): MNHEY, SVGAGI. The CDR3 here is CASSRQGGANTEAFF. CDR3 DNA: TGTGCCAGCAGTCGTCAGGGAGGGGCCAACACTGAAGCTTTCTTT.

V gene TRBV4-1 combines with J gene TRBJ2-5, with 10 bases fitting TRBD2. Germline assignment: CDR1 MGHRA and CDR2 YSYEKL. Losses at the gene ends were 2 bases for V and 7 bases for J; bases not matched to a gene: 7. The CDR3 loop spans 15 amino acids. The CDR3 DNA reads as TGCGCCAGCAGCCAACTAGCGGGGGCGCAAAGGACCCAGTACTTC. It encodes CASSQLAGAQRTQYF.

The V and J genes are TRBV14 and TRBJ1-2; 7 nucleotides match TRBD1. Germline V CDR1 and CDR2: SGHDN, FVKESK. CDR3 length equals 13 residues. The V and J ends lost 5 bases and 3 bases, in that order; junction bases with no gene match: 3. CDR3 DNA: TGTGCCAGCAGCGTCGACAGGGACTATGGCTACACCTTC. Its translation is CASSVDRDYGYTF.

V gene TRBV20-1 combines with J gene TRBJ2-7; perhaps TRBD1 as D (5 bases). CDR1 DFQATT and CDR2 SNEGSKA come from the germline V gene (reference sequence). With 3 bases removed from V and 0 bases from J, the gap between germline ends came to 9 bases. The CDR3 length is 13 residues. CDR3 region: CSASSGPSYEQYF. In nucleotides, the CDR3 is TGCAGTGCTAGTTCAGGGCCCTCCTACGAGCAGTACTTC.

The CDR3 nucleotides read TGTGCCAGCAGCACAGGACTAGCGGGGACGATGTACAATGAGCAGTTCTTC. Protein product: CASSTGLAGTMYNEQFF. This chain uses TRBV7-2 with TRBJ2-1, with 12 bases fitting TRBD2. V was pared by 5 bases and J by 4 bases, with 9 bases of the junction left unmatched. The length of the CDR3 is 17 residues. Per germline, CDR1 SGHTA and CDR2 FQGNSA.

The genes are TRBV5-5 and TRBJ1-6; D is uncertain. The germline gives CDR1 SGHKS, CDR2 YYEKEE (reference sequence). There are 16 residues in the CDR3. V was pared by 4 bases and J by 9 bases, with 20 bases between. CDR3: CASSITLATTFSPLHF. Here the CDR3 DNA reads TGTGCCAGCAGCATAACCCTGGCCACTACCTTTTCACCCCTCCACTTT.

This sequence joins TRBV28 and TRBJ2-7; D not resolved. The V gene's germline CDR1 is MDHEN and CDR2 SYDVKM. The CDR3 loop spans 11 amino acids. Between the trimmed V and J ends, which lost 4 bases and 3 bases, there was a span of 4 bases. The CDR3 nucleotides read TGTGCCAGCAGTTCCAACTACGAGCAGTACGTC. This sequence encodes CASSSNYEQYV.

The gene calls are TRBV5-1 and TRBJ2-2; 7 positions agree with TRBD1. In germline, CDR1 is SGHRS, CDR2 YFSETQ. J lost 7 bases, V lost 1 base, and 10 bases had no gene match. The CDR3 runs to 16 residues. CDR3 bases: TGCGCCAGCAGCTTGATCACAGGGGTCAATGGCGGGGAGCTGTTTTTT. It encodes CASSLITGVNGGELFF.

DNA for the CDR3: TGTGCCAGCAGCCAAGATCGGGGCTCTGGAAACACCATATATTTT. Residues: CASSQDRGSGNTIYF. This chain connects TRBV4-2 to TRBJ1-3, with no clear D. CDR1 and CDR2 from the germline V gene are LGHNA and YNFKEQ. V was pared by 0 bases and J by 0 bases, with 6 bases between. The CDR3 covers 15 residues.

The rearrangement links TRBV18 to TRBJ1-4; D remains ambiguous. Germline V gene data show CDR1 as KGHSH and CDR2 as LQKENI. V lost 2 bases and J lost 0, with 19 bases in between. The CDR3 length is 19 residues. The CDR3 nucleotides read TGTGCCAGCTCACCAACCTGGGCAGGAGGTAGCTCAACTAATGAAAAACTGTTTTTT. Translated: CASSPTWAGGSSTNEKLFF.

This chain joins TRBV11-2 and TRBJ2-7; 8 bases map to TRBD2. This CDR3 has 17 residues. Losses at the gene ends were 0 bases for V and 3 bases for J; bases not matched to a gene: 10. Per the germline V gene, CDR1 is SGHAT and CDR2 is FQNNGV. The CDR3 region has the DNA TGTGCCAGCAGCTTAGATCCGGCGGGAGGCTCCCACTACGAGCAGTACTTC. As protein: CASSLDPAGGSHYEQYF. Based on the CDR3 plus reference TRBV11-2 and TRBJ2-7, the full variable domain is EAGVAQSPRYKIIEKRQSVAFWCNPISGHATLYWYQQILGQGPKLLIQFQNNGVVDDSQLPKDRFSAERLKGVDSTLKIQPAKLEDSAVYLCASSLDPAGGSHYEQYFGPGTRLTVT.

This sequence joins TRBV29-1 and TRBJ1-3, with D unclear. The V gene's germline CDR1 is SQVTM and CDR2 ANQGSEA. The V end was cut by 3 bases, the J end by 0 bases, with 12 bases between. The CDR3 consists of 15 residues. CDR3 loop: CSVETHGVSGNTIYF. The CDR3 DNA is TGCAGCGTTGAGACCCACGGAGTCTCTGGAAACACCATATATTTT.

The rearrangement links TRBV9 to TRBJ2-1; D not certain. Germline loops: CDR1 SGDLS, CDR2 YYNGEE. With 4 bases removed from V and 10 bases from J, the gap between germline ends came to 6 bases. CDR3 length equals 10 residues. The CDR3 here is CASSPSEQFF. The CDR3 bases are TGTGCCAGCAGCCCAAGCGAGCAGTTCTTC.